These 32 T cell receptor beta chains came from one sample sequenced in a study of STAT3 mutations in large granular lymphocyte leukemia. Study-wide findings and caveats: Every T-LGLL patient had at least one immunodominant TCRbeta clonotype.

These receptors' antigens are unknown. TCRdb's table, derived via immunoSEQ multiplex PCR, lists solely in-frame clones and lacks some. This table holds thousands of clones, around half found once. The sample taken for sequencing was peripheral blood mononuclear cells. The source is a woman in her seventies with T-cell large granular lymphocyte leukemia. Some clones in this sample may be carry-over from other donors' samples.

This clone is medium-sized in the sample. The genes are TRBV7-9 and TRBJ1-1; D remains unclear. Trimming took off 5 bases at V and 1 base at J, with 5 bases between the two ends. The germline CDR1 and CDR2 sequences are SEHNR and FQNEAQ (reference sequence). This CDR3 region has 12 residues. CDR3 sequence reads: CASSLENTEAFF. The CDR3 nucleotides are TGTGCCAGCAGCCTAGAGAACACTGAAGCTTTCTTT.

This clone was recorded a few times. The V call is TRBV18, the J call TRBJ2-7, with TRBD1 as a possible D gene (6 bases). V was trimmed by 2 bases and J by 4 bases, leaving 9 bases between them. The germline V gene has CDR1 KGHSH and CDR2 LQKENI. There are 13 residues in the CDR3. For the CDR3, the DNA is TGTGCCAGCTCACCAGGGGGCGGGTACGAGCAGTACTTC. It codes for CASSPGGGYEQYF.

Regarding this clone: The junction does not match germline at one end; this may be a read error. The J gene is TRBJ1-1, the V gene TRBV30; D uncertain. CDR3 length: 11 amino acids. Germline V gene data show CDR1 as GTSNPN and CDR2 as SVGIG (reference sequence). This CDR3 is CAWSWNAEAFF. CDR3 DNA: TGTGCCTGGAGTTGGAACGCTGAAGCTTTCTTT.

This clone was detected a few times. CDR3 nucleotide sequence: TGTGCCAGCAGCCCTTCCGACCGAACCACTGAAGCTTTCTTT. This sequence encodes CASSPSDRTTEAFF. The chain joins TRBV27 to TRBJ1-1; D is unclear. The germline gives CDR1 MNHEY, CDR2 SMNVEV (reference sequence). The CDR3 extends over 14 amino acids. The V end lost 6 bases, the J end lost 4 bases, and 15 bases lay between the germline ends.

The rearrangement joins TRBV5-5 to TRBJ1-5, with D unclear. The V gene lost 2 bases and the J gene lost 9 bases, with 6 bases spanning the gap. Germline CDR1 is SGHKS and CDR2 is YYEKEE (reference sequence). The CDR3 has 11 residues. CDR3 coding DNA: TGTGCCAGCAGCTTTATCCGGCCCCAGCATTTT. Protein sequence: CASSFIRPQHF. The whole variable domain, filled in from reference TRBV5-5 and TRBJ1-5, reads DAGVTQSPTHLIKTRGQQVTLRCSPISGHKSVSWYQQVLGQGPQFIFQYYEKEERGRGNFPDRFSARQFPNYSSELNVNALLLGDSALYLCASSFIRPQHFGDGTRLSIL.

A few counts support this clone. The CDR3 here is CASSVLGDEQYF. CDR3 DNA sequence: TGTGCCAGCAGCGTACTAGGGGACGAGCAGTACTTC. The J gene is TRBJ2-7, the V gene TRBV9, with D perhaps TRBD1 (5 bases). Per germline, CDR1 SGDLS and CDR2 YYNGEE. The CDR3 consists of 12 residues. Trimming pared 1 base from V and 5 bases from J, leaving 7 bases between.

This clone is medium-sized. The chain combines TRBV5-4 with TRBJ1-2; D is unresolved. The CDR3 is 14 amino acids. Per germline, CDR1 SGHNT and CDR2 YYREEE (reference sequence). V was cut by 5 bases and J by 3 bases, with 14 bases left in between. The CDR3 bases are TGTGCCAGCAGTGTGGGCAGTAACCACTATGGCTACACCTTC. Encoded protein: CASSVGSNHYGYTF.

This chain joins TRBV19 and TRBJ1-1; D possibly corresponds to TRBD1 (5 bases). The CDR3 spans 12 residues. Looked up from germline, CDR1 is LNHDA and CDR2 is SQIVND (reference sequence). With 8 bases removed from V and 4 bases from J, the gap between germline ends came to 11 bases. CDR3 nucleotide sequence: TGTGCCAGTCAGGGTCAGGTCACTGAAGCTTTCTTT. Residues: CASQGQVTEAFF.

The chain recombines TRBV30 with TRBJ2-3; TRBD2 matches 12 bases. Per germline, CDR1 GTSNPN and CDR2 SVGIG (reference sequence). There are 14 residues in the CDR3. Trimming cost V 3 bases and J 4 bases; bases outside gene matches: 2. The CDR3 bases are TGTGCCTGGAGGACTAGCGGGAGCGCAGATACGCAGTATTTT. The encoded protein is CAWRTSGSADTQYF.

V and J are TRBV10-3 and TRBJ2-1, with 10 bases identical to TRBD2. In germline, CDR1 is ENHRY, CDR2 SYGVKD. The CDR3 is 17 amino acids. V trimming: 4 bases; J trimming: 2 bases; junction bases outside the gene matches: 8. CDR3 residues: CAISVLAGVPAYNEQFF. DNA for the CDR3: TGTGCCATCAGTGTTCTAGCGGGAGTACCCGCCTACAATGAGCAGTTCTTC.

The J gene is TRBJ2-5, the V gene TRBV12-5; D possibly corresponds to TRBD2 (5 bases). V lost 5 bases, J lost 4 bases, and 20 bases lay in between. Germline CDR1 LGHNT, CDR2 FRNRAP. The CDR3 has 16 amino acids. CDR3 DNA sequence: TGTGCTAGTGGTGGGGTGGGAGAGCTAGAGGGAGAGACCCAGTACTTC. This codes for CASGGVGELEGETQYF.

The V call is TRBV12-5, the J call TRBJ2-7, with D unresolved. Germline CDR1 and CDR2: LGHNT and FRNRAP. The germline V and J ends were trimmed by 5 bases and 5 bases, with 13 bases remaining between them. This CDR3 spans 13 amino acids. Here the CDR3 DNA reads TGTGCTAGTGGTCCAACTAATCGCGACGAGCAGTACTTC. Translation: CASGPTNRDEQYF.

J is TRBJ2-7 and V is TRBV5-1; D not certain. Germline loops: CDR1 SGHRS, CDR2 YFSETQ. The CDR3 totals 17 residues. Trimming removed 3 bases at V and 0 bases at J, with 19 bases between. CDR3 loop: CASSSIGRIPSSYEQYF. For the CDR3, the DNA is TGCGCCAGCAGCTCAATAGGGCGGATCCCCAGCTCCTACGAGCAGTACTTC.

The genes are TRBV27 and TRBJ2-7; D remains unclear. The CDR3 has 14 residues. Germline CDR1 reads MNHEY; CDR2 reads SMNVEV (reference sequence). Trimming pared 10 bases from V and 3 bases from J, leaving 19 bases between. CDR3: CATAMGWSIYEQYF. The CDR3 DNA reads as TGTGCCACCGCAATGGGGTGGTCCATCTACGAGCAGTACTTC.

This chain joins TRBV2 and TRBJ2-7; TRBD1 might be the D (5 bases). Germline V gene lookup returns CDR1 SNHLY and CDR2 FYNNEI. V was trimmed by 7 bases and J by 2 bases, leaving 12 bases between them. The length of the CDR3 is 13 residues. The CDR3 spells CASKAGSTYEQYF. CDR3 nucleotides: TGTGCCAGCAAAGCAGGGTCCACCTACGAGCAGTACTTC.

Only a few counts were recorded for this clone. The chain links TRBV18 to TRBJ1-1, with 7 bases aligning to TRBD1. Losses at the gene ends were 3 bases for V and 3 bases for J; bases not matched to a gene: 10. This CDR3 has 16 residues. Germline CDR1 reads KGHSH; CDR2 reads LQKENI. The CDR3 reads CASSPETGTVDTEAFF. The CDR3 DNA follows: TGTGCCAGCTCACCGGAGACAGGGACGGTGGACACTGAAGCTTTCTTT.

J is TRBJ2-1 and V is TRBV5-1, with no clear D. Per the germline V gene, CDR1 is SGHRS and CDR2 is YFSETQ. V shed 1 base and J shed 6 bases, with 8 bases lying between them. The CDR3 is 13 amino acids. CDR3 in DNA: TGCGCCAGCAGCTTGATTCCGGGCAATGAGCAGTTCTTC. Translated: CASSLIPGNEQFF.

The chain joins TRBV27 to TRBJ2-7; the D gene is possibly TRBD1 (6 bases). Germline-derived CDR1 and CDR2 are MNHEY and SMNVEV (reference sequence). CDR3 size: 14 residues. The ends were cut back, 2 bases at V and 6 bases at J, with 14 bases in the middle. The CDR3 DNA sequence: TGTGCCAGCAGTTTAGAAGGGACACAGTTCGAGCAGTACTTC. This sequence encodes CASSLEGTQFEQYF.

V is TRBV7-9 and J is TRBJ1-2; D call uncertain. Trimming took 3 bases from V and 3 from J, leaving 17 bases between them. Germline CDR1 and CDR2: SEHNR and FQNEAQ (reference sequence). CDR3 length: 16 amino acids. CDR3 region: CASSFRRSLSYYGYTF. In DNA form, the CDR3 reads TGTGCCAGCAGCTTTCGCCGGAGCCTAAGTTACTATGGCTACACCTTC. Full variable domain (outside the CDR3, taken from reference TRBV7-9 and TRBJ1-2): DTGVSQNPRHKITKRGQNVTFRCDPISEHNRLYWYRQTLGQGPEFLTYFQNEAQLEKSRLLSDRFSAERPKGSFSTLEIQRTEQGDSAMYLCASSFRRSLSYYGYTFGSGTRLTVV.

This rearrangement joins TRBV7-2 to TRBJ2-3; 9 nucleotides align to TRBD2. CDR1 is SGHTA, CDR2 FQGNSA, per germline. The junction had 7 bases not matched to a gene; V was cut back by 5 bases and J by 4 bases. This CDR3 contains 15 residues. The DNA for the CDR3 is TGTGCCAGCAGCCCCAGCGGGGGGCTCCCAGATACGCAGTATTTT. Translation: CASSPSGGLPDTQYF.

The CDR3 loop is CASSYSPHHTQYF. The DNA of the CDR3 is TGTGCCAGCAGTTACTCTCCCCATCATACGCAGTATTTT. The gene calls are TRBV6-5 and TRBJ2-3, with D unresolved. The CDR3 has 13 amino acids. CDR1 is MNHEY and CDR2 is SVGAGI in the germline V gene. V was clipped by 0 bases and J by 7 bases, with 8 bases between them.

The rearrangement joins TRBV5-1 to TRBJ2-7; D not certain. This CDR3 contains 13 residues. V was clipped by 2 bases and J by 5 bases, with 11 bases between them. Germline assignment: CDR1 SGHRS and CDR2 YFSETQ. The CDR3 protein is CASSFMGSHEQYF. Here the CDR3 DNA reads TGCGCCAGCAGCTTCATGGGGTCCCACGAGCAGTACTTC.

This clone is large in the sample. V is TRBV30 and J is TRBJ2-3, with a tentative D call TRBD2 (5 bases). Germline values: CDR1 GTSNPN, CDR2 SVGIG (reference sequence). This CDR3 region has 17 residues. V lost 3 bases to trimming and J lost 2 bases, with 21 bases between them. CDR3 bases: TGTGCCTGGAGACACGAGCCGGACTCAGAAAACACAGATACGCAGTATTTT. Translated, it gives CAWRHEPDSENTDTQYF.

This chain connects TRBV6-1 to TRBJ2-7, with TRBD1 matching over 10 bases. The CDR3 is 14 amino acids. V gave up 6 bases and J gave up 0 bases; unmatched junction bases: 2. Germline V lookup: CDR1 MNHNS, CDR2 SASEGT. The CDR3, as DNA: TGTGCCAGCAGGGGGACAGGGGTCTCCTACGAGCAGTACTTC. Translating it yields CASRGTGVSYEQYF.

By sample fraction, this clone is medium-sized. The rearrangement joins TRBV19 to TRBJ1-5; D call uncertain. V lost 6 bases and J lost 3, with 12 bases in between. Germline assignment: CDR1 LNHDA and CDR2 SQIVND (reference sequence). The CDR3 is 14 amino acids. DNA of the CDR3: TGTGCCAGTAGCTCGGACGGCCCCAATCAGCCCCAGCATTTT. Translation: CASSSDGPNQPQHF.

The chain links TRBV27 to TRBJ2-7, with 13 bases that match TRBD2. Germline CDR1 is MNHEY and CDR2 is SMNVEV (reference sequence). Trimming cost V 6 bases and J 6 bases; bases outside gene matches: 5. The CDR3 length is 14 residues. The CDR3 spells CASRRTSGSVEQYF. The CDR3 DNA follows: TGTGCCAGCAGAAGGACTAGCGGGAGTGTCGAGCAGTACTTC.

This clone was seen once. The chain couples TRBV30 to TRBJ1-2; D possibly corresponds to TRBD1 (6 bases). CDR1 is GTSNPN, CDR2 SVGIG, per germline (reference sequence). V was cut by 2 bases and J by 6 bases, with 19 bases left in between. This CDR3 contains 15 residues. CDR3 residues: CAWSNWGARGDGYTF. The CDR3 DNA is TGTGCCTGGAGTAACTGGGGGGCTAGGGGTGATGGCTACACCTTC.

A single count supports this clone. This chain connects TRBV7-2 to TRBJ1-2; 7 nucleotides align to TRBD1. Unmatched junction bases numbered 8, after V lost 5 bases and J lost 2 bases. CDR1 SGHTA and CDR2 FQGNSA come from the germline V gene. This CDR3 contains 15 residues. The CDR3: CASSERTGGNYGYTF. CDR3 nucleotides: TGTGCCAGCAGCGAGAGGACAGGAGGGAACTATGGCTACACCTTC.

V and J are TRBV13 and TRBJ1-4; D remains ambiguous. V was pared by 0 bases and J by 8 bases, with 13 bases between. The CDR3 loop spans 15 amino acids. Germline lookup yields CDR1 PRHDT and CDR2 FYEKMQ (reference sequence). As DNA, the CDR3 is TGTGCCAGCAGCTTAGGCCTGGGCGTGGGGGAAAAACTGTTTTTT. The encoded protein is CASSLGLGVGEKLFF.

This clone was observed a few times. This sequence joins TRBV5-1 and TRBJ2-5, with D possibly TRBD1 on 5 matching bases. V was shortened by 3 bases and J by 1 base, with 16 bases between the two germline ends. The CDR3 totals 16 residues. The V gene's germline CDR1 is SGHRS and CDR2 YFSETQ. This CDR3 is CASSSGAHHPQETQYF. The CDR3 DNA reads TGCGCCAGCAGCTCTGGGGCCCACCACCCCCAAGAGACCCAGTACTTC.

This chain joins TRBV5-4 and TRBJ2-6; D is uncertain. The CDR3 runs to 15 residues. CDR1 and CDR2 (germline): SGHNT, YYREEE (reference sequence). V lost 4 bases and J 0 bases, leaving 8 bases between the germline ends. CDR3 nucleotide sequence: TGTGCCAGCAGCACCCGGTCCTCTGGGGCCAACGTCCTGACTTTC. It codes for CASSTRSSGANVLTF.

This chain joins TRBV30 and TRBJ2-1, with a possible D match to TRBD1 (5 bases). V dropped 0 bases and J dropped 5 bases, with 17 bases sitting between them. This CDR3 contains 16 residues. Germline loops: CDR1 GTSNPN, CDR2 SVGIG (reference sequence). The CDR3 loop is CAWSVLGLGANNEQFF. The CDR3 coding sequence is TGTGCCTGGAGTGTACTGGGCCTAGGGGCCAACAATGAGCAGTTCTTC.